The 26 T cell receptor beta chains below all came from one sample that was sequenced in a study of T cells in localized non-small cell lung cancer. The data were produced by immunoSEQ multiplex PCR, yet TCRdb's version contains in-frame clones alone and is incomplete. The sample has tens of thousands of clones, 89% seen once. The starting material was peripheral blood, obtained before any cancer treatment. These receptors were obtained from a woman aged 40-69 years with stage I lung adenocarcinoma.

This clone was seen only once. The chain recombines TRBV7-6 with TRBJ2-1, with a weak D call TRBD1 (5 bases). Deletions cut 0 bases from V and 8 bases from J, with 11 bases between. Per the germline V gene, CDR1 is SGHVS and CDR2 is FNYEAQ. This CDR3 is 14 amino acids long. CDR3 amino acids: CASSLARQGDEQFF. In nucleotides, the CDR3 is TGTGCCAGCAGCTTAGCGAGGCAGGGCGATGAGCAGTTCTTC.

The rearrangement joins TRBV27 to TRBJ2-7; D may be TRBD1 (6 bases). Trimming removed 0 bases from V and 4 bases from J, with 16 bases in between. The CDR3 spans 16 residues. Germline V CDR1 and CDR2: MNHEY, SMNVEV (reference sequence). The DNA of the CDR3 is TGTGCCAGCAGTTTATCGCCCCCCGGGACAAAGTACGAGCAGTACTTC. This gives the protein CASSLSPPGTKYEQYF.

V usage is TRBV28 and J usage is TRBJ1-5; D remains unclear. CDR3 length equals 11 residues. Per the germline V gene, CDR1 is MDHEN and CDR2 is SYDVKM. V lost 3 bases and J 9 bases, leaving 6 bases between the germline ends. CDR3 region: CASSLRWPQHF. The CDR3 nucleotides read TGTGCCAGCAGTTTGAGATGGCCCCAGCATTTT.

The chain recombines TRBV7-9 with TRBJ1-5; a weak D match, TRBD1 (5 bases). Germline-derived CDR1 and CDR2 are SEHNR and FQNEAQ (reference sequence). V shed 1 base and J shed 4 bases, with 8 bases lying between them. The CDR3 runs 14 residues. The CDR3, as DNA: TGTGCCAGCAGCTTAGGGGCAGGGAATCAGCCCCAGCATTTT. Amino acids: CASSLGAGNQPQHF.

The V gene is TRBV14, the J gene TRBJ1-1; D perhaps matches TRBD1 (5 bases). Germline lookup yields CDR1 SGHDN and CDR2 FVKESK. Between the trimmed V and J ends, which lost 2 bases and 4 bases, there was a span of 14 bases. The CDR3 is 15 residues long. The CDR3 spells CASSQRTFRSTEAFF. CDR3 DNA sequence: TGTGCCAGCAGCCAAAGGACATTCAGGAGCACTGAAGCTTTCTTT.

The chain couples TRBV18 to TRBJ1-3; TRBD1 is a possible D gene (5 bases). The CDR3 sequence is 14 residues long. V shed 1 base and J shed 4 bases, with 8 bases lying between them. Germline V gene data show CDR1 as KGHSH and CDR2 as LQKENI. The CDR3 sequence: CASSPQGAGNTIYF. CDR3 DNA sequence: TGTGCCAGCTCACCACAAGGGGCAGGAAACACCATATATTTT.

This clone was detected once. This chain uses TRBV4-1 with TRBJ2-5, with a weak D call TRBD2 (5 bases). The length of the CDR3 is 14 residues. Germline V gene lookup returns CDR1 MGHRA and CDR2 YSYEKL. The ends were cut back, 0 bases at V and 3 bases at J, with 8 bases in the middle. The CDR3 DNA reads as TGCGCCAGCAGCCAAGATACTAGTGAAGAGACCCAGTACTTC. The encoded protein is CASSQDTSEETQYF.

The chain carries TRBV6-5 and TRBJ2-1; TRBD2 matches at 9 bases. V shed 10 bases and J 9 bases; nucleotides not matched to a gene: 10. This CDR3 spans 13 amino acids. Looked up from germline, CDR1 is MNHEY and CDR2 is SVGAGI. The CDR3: CATRPSGNGEQFF. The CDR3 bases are TGTGCCACCAGACCTAGCGGGAACGGTGAGCAGTTCTTC.

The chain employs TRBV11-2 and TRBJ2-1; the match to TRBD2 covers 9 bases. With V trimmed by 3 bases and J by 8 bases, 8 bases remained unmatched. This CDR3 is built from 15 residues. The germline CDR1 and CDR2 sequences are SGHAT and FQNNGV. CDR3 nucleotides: TGTGCCAGCAGCTTCGGCGCGGGAGGGGAGGATGAGCAGTTCTTC. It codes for CASSFGAGGEDEQFF.

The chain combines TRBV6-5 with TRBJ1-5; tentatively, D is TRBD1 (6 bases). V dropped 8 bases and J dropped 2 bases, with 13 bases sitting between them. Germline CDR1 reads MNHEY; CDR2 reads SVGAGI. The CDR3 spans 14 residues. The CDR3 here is CASWQQGGNQPQHF. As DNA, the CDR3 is TGTGCCAGCTGGCAACAGGGCGGCAATCAGCCCCAGCATTTT.

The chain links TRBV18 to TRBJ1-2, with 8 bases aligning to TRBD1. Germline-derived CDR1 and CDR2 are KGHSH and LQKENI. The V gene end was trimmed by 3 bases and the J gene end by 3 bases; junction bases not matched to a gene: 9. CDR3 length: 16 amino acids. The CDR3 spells CASSPGQGKGDYGYTF. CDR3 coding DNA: TGTGCCAGCTCACCCGGACAGGGAAAAGGTGACTATGGCTACACCTTC.

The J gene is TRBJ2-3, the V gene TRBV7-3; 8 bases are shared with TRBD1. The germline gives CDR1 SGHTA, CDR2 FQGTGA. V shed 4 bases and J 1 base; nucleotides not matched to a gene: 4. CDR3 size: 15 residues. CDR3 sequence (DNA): TGTGCCAGCAGCTCCACAGGGGGAGGCACAGATACGCAGTATTTT. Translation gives CASSSTGGGTDTQYF.

The CDR3 DNA is TGTGCCAGCAGCTTGCTCAAAACCGGGAGGTTTCAGGCGGAGACCCAGTACTTC. Translation: CASSLLKTGRFQAETQYF. The chain recombines TRBV7-6 with TRBJ2-5, with TRBD2 matching 7 bases. Germline V gene data show CDR1 as SGHVS and CDR2 as FNYEAQ. J gave up 5 bases and V 3 bases, and 18 bases lay outside the gene matches. The CDR3 totals 18 residues. Supplemented by reference TRBV7-6 and TRBJ2-5, the full variable domain reads GAGVSQSPRYKVTKRGQDVALRCDPISGHVSLYWYRQALGQGPEFLTYFNYEAQQDKSGLPNDRFSAERPEGSISTLTIQRTEQRDSAMYRCASSLLKTGRFQAETQYFGPGTRLLVL.

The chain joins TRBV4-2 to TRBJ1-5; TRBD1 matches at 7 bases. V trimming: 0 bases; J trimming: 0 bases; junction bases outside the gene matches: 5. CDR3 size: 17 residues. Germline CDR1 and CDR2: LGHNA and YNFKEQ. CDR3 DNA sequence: TGTGCCAGCAGCCAAGATCGACAGGGATATAGCAATCAGCCCCAGCATTTT. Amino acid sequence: CASSQDRQGYSNQPQHF.

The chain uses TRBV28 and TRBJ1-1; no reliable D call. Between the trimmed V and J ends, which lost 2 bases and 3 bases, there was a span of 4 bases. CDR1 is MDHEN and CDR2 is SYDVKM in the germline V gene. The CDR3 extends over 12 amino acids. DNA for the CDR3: TGTGCCAGCAGTTTAGGCTACACTGAAGCTTTCTTT. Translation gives CASSLGYTEAFF.

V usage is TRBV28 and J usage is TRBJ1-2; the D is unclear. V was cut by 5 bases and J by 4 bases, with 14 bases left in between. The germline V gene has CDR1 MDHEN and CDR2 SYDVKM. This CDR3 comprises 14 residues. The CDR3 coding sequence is TGTGCCAGCAGTCCTCGGACCGCTCCCTATGGCTACACCTTC. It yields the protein CASSPRTAPYGYTF.

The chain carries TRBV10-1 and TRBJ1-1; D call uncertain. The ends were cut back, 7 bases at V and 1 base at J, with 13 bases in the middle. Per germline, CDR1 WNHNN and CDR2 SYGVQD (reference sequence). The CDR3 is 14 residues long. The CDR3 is CASMRESSNTEAFF. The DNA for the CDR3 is TGCGCCAGCATGCGCGAGAGTTCGAACACTGAAGCTTTCTTT.

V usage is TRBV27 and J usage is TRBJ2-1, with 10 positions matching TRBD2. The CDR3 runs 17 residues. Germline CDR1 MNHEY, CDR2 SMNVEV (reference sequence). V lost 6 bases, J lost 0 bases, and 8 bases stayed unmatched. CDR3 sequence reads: CASRATSGPFSYNEQFF. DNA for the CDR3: TGTGCCAGCAGGGCGACTAGCGGGCCTTTCTCCTACAATGAGCAGTTCTTC.

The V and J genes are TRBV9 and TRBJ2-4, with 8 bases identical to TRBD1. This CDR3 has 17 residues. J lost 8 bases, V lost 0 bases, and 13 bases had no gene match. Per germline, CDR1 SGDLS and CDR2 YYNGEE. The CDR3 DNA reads TGTGCCAGCAGCGTAGCTACTGCCGGACAGGGTAGGGACATTCAGTACTTC. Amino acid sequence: CASSVATAGQGRDIQYF.

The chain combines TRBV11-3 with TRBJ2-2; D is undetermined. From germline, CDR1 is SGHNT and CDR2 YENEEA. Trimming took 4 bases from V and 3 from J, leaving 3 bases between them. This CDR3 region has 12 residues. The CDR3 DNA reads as TGTGCCAGCAGCTCCCACACCGGGGAGCTGTTTTTT. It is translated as CASSSHTGELFF.

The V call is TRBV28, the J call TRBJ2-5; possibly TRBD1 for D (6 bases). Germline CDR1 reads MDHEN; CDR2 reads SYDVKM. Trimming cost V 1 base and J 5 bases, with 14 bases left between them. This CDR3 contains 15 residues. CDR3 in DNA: TGTGCCAGCAGTTTATTGGCAGGCACAGGGGAGACCCAGTACTTC. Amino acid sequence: CASSLLAGTGETQYF.

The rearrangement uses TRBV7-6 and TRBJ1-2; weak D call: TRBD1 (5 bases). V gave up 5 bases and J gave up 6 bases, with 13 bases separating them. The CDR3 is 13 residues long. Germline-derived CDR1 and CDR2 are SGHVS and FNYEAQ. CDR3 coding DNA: TGTGCCAGCAGCCCGGGAAGGGGCGATGGCTACACCTTC. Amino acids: CASSPGRGDGYTF.

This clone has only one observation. The CDR3 DNA is TGTGCCAGCAGCCGTTCGGGACAGGGGACAGATACGCAGTATTTT. This codes for CASSRSGQGTDTQYF. The V call is TRBV7-3, the J call TRBJ2-3, with 10 bases lining up with TRBD1. Germline CDR1 is SGHTA and CDR2 is FQGTGA. This CDR3 has 15 residues. V trimming: 5 bases; J trimming: 3 bases; junction bases outside the gene matches: 5.

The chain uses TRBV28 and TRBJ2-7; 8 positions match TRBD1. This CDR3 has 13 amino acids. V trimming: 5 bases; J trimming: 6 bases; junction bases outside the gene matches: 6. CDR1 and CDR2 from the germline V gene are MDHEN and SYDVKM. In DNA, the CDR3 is TGTGCCAGCAGTCCCGCAGGGGGCTCCGAGCAGTACTTC. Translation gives CASSPAGGSEQYF.

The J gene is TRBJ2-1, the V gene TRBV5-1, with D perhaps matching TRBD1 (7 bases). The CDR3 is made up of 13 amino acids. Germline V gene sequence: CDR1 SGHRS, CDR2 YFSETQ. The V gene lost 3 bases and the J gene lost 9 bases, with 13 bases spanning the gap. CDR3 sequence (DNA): TGCGCCAGCAGCTCCTACAGGGGAGGTGAGCAGTTCTTC. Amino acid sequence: CASSSYRGGEQFF.

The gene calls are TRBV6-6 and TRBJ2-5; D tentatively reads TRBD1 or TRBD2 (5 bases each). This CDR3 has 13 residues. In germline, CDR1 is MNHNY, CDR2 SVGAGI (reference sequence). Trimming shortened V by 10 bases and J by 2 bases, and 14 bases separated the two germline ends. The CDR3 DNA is TGTGCCACCCTAGTGAGGGGTCAAGAGACCCAGTACTTC. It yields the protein CATLVRGQETQYF.